This TCR beta chain was retrieved from a study of OX40 agonist ivuxolimab in advanced cancers. Study background: With ivuxolimab, an agonistic anti-OX40 (CD134) antibody, patients were treated. Head and neck, renal cell, melanoma or hepatocellular carcinoma were the cancers that dose-escalation patients had. Two cutaneous melanoma patients and one hepatocellular carcinoma patient, three in all, had partial responses. In this trial design, patients received ivuxolimab intravenously at 0.01 to 10 mg/kg every 2 weeks.

Assay: immunoSEQ multiplex PCR; the TCRdb copy retains only in-frame clones and omits some. The data hold 77,000 or so clones, with more than 75% observed a single time. V gave up 4 bases and J gave up 5 bases; unmatched junction bases: 7. This CDR3 region has 14 residues. Germline lookup yields CDR1 MRHNA and CDR2 SNTAGT. The V gene is TRBV6-4, the J gene TRBJ2-7, with TRBD2 matching over 8 bases. Material: CD4+ or CD8+ T cells sorted from blood, obtained in a trial of the OX40 agonist ivuxolimab. The sequence was obtained from an adult with an advanced solid tumor such as melanoma, head and neck, liver or kidney cancer. The CDR3 DNA reads as TGTGCCAGCAGTGCCCGGGGGGGGCCTAACGAGCAGTACTTC. This gives the protein CASSARGGPNEQYF.